This TCR beta chain was documented in a study of blood T cell repertoires in COVID-19. Study summary: Donors in the United States, Italy and Spain gave samples during acute or convalescent COVID-19. PBMCs, B-cell-depleted T cells, or T cells were the source of the cDNA or gDNA that made up the material.

Original analysis: From reference gene primer amplification, estimates of nucleated cell counts were derived. The method was immunoSEQ multiplex PCR; TCRdb's version includes in-frame clones alone and lacks a portion of them. Clone size and V and J calls were adopted from that table, with D and trimming inferred from the DNA. The table includes more than 150,000 clones, approximately 84% detected once. Losses at the gene ends were 4 bases for V and 8 bases for J; bases not matched to a gene: 5. Germline lookup yields CDR1 SGHNT and CDR2 YYREEE (reference sequence). The CDR3 loop spans 13 amino acids.

This chain links TRBV5-4 with TRBJ2-4; 8 nucleotides line up with TRBD2. The sequence was obtained from a human donor in a cohort sampled during active COVID-19. The specimen sequenced was peripheral blood. The CDR3 nucleotides are TGTGCCAGCAGCATTAGCGGGGTTGACATTCAGTACTTC. It is translated as CASSISGVDIQYF.